The 20 T cell receptor beta chains in this list originate from one sample, sequenced in a study of CD8 T cells in Susac syndrome. Reverse transcription of about 0.5 to 1 ug RNA used random hexamers. TCRdb re-analysed the immunoSEQ multiplex PCR reads in MiXCR, keeping a single row per CDR3 protein. Of around 150,000 distinct CDR3 sequences in the sample, 94% were seen once. The sample taken for sequencing was CD8+ T cells from PBMCs. The receptors derive from a human donor in good health.

The chain links TRBV4-3 to TRBJ2-7, with unresolved D. Germline loops: CDR1 LGHNA, CDR2 YSLEER. The CDR3 extends over 17 amino acids. Trimming stripped 1 base from V and 4 bases from J, with 20 bases between. For the CDR3, the DNA is TGCGCCAGCAGCCAAGTGGGGTATGGAGAGGAGAATTACGAGCAGTACTTC. Translated: CASSQVGYGEENYEQYF.

Here the CDR3 DNA reads TGCGCCAGCAGCCCACACAGGGGCCGGGGCTACACCTTC. The encoded protein is CASSPHRGRGYTF. The chain couples TRBV4-3 to TRBJ1-2; 7 bases are a match to TRBD1. Per germline, CDR1 LGHNA and CDR2 YSLEER. With 4 bases clipped from V and 8 bases from J, the junction kept 7 bases outside the gene matches. The CDR3 covers 13 residues.

The rearrangement joins TRBV27 to TRBJ2-3; possible D gene TRBD2, 5 bases. CDR3 length equals 15 residues. The germline V and J ends were trimmed by 5 bases and 2 bases, with 14 bases remaining between them. The germline V gene has CDR1 MNHEY and CDR2 SMNVEV (reference sequence). Written as DNA, the CDR3 is TGTGCCAGCAGTCAGGACGGGGTTGACACAGATACGCAGTATTTT. It is translated as CASSQDGVDTDTQYF.

The rearrangement uses TRBV7-8 and TRBJ2-7; D ambiguous. This CDR3 has 13 amino acids. Per germline, CDR1 SGHVS and CDR2 FQNEAQ. V lost 6 bases to trimming and J lost 3 bases, with 12 bases between them. The CDR3 here is CASRQQEGYEQYF. In DNA form, the CDR3 reads TGTGCCAGCAGACAACAAGAAGGCTACGAGCAGTACTTC.

The chain employs TRBV25-1 and TRBJ2-3; D remains ambiguous. Trimming left V 4 bases short and J 0 bases short, with 11 bases between. CDR1 is MGHDK, CDR2 SYGVNS, per germline. This CDR3 has 15 residues. The CDR3 protein is CASSATGFSTDTQYF. The CDR3 region has the DNA TGTGCCAGCAGTGCAACCGGGTTTAGCACAGATACGCAGTATTTT.

The V and J genes are TRBV12-3 or TRBV12-4 and TRBJ2-7; D ambiguous. Trimming took off 1 base at V and 7 bases at J, with 11 bases between the two ends. The CDR3 has 13 residues. The CDR3 spells CASSLGGIREQYF. CDR3 DNA sequence: TGTGCCAGCAGTTTAGGCGGTATTAGAGAGCAGTACTTC.

The genes are TRBV15 and TRBJ2-7, with TRBD1 identical over 7 bases. Germline values: CDR1 LNHNV, CDR2 YYDKDF (reference sequence). Trimming at V came to 1 base and at J to 5 bases, leaving 11 bases not matched to a gene. CDR3 size: 16 residues. The CDR3 region has the DNA TGTGCCACCAGCAGAGGGCTCGGGGACAGTCGCGACGAGCAGTACTTC. Its translation is CATSRGLGDSRDEQYF.

This clonotype was counted a single time. CDR3 sequence: CSVPYGRVQETQYF. The DNA of the CDR3 is TGCAGTGTACCTTACGGGAGGGTCCAAGAGACCCAGTACTTC. The V call is TRBV20-1, the J call TRBJ2-5; TRBD2 agrees at 8 bases. There are 14 residues in the CDR3. Germline values: CDR1 DFQATT, CDR2 SNEGSKA (reference sequence). Losses at the gene ends were 7 bases for V and 1 base for J; bases not matched to a gene: 8.

The J gene is TRBJ2-7, the V gene TRBV20-1; unclear D gene. The germline V and J ends were trimmed by 3 bases and 4 bases, with 10 bases remaining between them. CDR1 DFQATT and CDR2 SNEGSKA come from the germline V gene (reference sequence). The CDR3 contains 12 residues. The CDR3 reads CSARDPLYEQYF. The CDR3 coding sequence is TGCAGTGCTAGGGACCCTCTATACGAGCAGTACTTC.

V gene TRBV9 combines with J gene TRBJ2-7; 13 nucleotides line up with TRBD2. With 4 bases clipped from V and 6 bases from J, the junction kept 7 bases outside the gene matches. The length of the CDR3 is 15 residues. CDR1 and CDR2 from the germline V gene are SGDLS and YYNGEE. In nucleotides, the CDR3 is TGTGCCAGCAGCCCGGCGGGACTAGCGGGACCCGAGCAGTACTTC. This gives the protein CASSPAGLAGPEQYF. The full variable domain, with the rest looked up from reference TRBV9 and TRBJ2-7, is DSGVTQTPKHLITATGQRVTLRCSPRSGDLSVYWYQQSLDQGLQFLIQYYNGEERAKGNILERFSAQQFPDLHSELNLSSLELGDSALYFCASSPAGLAGPEQYFGPGTRLTVT.

This chain uses TRBV9 with TRBJ2-3; D may be TRBD1 or TRBD2 (5 bases each). V gave up 0 bases and J gave up 1 base, with 9 bases separating them. Germline values: CDR1 SGDLS, CDR2 YYNGEE. The CDR3 runs 15 residues. The CDR3, as DNA: TGTGCCAGCAGCGTAGAGGGGAGAGGCACAGATACGCAGTATTTT. Translated, it gives CASSVEGRGTDTQYF.

The chain links TRBV25-1 to TRBJ2-1; 7 nucleotides agree with TRBD2. Germline CDR1 MGHDK, CDR2 SYGVNS. V dropped 2 bases and J dropped 0; count of bases not matched to a gene: 7. The CDR3 covers 17 residues. CDR3 DNA sequence: TGTGCCAGCAGTGAACCCCGGGACTACAGCTCCTACAATGAGCAGTTCTTC. This codes for CASSEPRDYSSYNEQFF.

The V gene is TRBV29-1, the J gene TRBJ1-2; D gene uncertain. CDR1 is SQVTM, CDR2 ANQGSEA, per germline. Trimming stripped 5 bases from V and 0 bases from J, with 7 bases between. The CDR3 contains 12 residues. This chain's CDR3 is CSVLVANYGYTF. CDR3 in DNA: TGCAGCGTTTTAGTAGCTAACTATGGCTACACCTTC.

The rearrangement links TRBV28 to TRBJ2-7, with TRBD2 as a possible D gene (5 bases). Trimming took 3 bases from V and 4 from J, leaving 13 bases between them. This CDR3 has 14 residues. Germline-derived CDR1 and CDR2 are MDHEN and SYDVKM. The CDR3, as DNA: TGTGCCAGCAGTTTTGGTGGAGGAAGGTACGAGCAGTACTTC. Its protein is CASSFGGGRYEQYF.

The chain combines TRBV4-3 with TRBJ2-1, with D perhaps matching TRBD2 (5 bases). Germline CDR1 is LGHNA and CDR2 is YSLEER. Trimming took 3 bases from V and 0 from J, leaving 9 bases between them. The CDR3 runs 15 residues. CDR3 region: CASSQEDGSYNEQFF. The CDR3 region has the DNA TGCGCCAGCAGCCAGGAGGACGGCTCCTACAATGAGCAGTTCTTC.

The rearrangement uses TRBV27 and TRBJ2-1; D unresolved. The CDR3 spans 13 residues. Between the trimmed V and J ends, which lost 4 bases and 4 bases, there was a span of 8 bases. From germline, CDR1 is MNHEY and CDR2 SMNVEV (reference sequence). CDR3 bases: TGTGCCAGCAGTTCGCTACTTTACAATGAGCAGTTCTTC. Amino acids: CASSSLLYNEQFF.

Only one count was recorded for this clonotype. The chain has TRBV20-1 and TRBJ2-2, with D maybe TRBD2 (6 bases). The CDR3 covers 12 residues. Germline CDR1 DFQATT, CDR2 SNEGSKA (reference sequence). Trimming removed 6 bases at V and 5 bases at J, with 10 bases between. CDR3 in DNA: TGCAGTGCACGACTAGAAACCGGGGAGCTGTTTTTT. It yields the protein CSARLETGELFF.

This sequence joins TRBV7-9 and TRBJ2-1; the D is unclear. This CDR3 has 14 residues. V lost 1 base and J lost 6, with 10 bases in between. Germline-derived CDR1 and CDR2 are SEHNR and FQNEAQ (reference sequence). DNA for the CDR3: TGTGCCAGCAGCTTAGTGGCCAGGCCCAATGAGCAGTTCTTC. Translating it yields CASSLVARPNEQFF.

The V and J genes are TRBV20-1 and TRBJ2-7, with 10 bases that match TRBD2. Losses at the gene ends were 5 bases for V and 0 bases for J; bases not matched to a gene: 4. Per germline, CDR1 DFQATT and CDR2 SNEGSKA (reference sequence). The CDR3 has 14 residues. The CDR3 loop is CSASLAGASYEQYF. In nucleotides, the CDR3 is TGCAGTGCTTCCCTAGCGGGAGCCTCCTACGAGCAGTACTTC.

As DNA, the CDR3 is TGTGCCAGCAGCGTAGCTTCGGGACTAGCATCTGTCAATGAGCAGTTCTTC. This sequence encodes CASSVASGLASVNEQFF. The chain has TRBV9 and TRBJ2-1; 9 bases agree with TRBD2. V shed 0 bases and J 6 bases; nucleotides not matched to a gene: 10. The germline CDR1 and CDR2 sequences are SGDLS and YYNGEE. The CDR3 is 17 residues long.